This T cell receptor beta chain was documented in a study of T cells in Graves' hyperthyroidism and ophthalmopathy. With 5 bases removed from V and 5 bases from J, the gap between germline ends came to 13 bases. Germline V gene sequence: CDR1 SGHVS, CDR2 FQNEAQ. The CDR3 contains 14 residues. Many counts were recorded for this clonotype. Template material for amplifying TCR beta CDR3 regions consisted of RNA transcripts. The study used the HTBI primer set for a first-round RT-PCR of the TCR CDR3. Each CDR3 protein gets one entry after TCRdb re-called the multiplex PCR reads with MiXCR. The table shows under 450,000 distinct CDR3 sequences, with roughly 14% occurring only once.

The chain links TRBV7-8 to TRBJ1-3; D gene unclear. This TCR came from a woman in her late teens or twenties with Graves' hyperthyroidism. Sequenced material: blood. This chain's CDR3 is CASSPRFGRNTIYF. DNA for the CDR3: TGTGCCAGCAGCCCCCGGTTCGGGAGAAACACCATATATTTT.